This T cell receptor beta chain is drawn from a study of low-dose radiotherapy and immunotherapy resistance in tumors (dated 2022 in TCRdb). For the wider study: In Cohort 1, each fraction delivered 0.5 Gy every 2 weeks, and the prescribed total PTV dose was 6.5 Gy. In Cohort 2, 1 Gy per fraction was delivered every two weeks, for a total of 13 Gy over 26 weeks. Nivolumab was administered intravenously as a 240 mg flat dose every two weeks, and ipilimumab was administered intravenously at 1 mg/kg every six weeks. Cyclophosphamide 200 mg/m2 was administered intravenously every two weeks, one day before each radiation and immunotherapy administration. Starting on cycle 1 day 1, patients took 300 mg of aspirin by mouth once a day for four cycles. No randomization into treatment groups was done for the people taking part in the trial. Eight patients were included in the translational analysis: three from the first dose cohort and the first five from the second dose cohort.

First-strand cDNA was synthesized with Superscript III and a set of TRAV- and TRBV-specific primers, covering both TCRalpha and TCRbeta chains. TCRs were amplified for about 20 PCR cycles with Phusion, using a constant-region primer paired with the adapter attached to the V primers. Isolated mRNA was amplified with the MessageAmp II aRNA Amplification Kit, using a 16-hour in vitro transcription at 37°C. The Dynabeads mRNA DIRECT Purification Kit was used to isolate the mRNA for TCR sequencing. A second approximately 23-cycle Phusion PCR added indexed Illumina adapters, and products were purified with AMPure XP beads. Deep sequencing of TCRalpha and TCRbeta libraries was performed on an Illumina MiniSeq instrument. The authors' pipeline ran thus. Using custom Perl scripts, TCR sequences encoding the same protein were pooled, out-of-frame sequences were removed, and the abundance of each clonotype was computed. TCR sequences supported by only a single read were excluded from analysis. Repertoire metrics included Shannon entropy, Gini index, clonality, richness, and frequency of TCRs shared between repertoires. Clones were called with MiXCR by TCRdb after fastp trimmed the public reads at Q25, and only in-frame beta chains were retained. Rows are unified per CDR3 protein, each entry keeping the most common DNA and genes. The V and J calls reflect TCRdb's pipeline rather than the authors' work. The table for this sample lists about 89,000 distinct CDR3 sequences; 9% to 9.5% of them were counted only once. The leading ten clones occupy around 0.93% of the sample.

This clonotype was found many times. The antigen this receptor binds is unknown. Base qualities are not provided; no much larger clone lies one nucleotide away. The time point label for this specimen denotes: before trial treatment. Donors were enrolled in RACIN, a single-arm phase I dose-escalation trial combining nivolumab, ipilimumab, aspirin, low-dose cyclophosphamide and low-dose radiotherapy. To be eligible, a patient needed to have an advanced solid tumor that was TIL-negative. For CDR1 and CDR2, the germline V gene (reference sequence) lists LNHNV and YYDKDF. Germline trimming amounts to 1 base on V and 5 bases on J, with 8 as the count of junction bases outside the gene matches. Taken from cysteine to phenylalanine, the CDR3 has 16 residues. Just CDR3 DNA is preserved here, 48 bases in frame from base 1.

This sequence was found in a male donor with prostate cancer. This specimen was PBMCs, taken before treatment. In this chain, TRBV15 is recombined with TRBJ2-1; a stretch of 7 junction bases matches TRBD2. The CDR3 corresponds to CATSRALAEGNNEQFF. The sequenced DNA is TGTGCCACCAGCAGAGCCCTAGCGGAGGGGAACAATGAGCAGTTCTTC.